A selection of T cell receptor beta chains follows, all from one sample in a study of cytomegalovirus exposure and HLA in healthy donors. Clones were read by immunoSEQ multiplex PCR, and TCRdb kept only the in-frame ones, dropping some. Here the sample spans under 200,000 clones, around nine tenths being singletons. The sequenced sample consisted of PBMCs. All receptors come from a young woman in good health and CMV-seronegative. Both conserved end residues are part of each CDR3. A D gene is named only where the DNA matches it firmly. Not every row has a clone size; where given, it reads once, few, many or a size class.

J: TRBJ2-1; length: 14; D: NA; size: NA; V: TRBV27; DNA: TGTGCCAGCACATACGGGAACTCCTACAATGAGCAGTTCTTC; CDR3: CASTYGNSYNEQFF
J: TRBJ1-3; length: 15; D: NA; size: NA; V: TRBV19; DNA: TGTGCCAGTAGTAACCTACAGGGCTCTGGAAACACCATATATTTT; CDR3: CASSNLQGSGNTIYF
J: TRBJ1-2; length: 15; D: TRBD1; size: NA; V: TRBV4-1; DNA: TGCGCCAGCAGCTACCGGGACAGGCCAAAGGGTGGCTACACCTTC; CDR3: CASSYRDRPKGGYTF
J: TRBJ2-1; length: 15; D: TRBD2; size: NA; V: TRBV5-1; DNA: TGCGCCAGCACTCAACTAGCGGGGGGAATAGATGAGCAGTTCTTC; CDR3: CASTQLAGGIDEQFF
J: TRBJ2-1; length: 18; D: TRBD2; size: NA; V: TRBV30; DNA: TGTGCCCGAAATGCCGGGACTAGCGGGGAGAGCTCCTACAATGAGCAGTTCTTC; CDR3: CARNAGTSGESSYNEQFF
J: TRBJ2-7; length: 10; D: NA; size: NA; V: TRBV2; DNA: TGTGCCAGCAAGTACGGTCTGGAGTACTTC; CDR3: CASKYGLEYF
J: TRBJ1-3; length: 15; D: TRBD1; size: NA; V: TRBV28; DNA: TGTGCCAGCAGGATTGACAGGGGTTCTGGAAACACCATATATTTT; CDR3: CASRIDRGSGNTIYF
J: TRBJ2-5; length: 13; D: TRBD1; size: NA; V: TRBV5-6; DNA: TGTGCCAGCAGCCCACAGGGGGAAGAGACCCAGTACTTC; CDR3: CASSPQGEETQYF
J: TRBJ2-4; length: 12; D: TRBD1; size: NA; V: TRBV29-1; DNA: TGCAGCGTGCCGGGACAGGGGGACATTCAGTACTTC; CDR3: CSVPGQGDIQYF
J: TRBJ2-1; length: 16; D: TRBD2; size: NA; V: TRBV2; DNA: TGTGCCAGCAGTGCATGGACTAGCGGGACCTACAATGAGCAGTTCTTC; CDR3: CASSAWTSGTYNEQFF
J: TRBJ1-2; length: 14; D: NA; size: NA; V: TRBV28; DNA: TGTGCCAGCAGTTTGCCGGGGGGCGCGGGCGGCTACACCTTC; CDR3: CASSLPGGAGGYTF
J: TRBJ2-1; length: 15; D: TRBD2; size: NA; V: TRBV7-9; DNA: TGTGCCAGCACCGACATAGCGGGAGAGGGCAATGAGCAGTTCTTC; CDR3: CASTDIAGEGNEQFF
J: TRBJ2-3; length: 15; D: TRBD2; size: few; V: TRBV6-4; DNA: TGTGCCAGCAGTGACTCTAGCGGGGGGGCAGATACGCAGTATTTT; CDR3: CASSDSSGGADTQYF
J: TRBJ2-1; length: 18; D: NA; size: NA; V: TRBV28; DNA: TGTGCCAGCAGTTTTCCCTGGGACGGAGGGTTCTCCTACAATGAGCAGTTCTTC; CDR3: CASSFPWDGGFSYNEQFF
J: TRBJ2-2; length: 14; D: NA; size: once; V: TRBV11-3; DNA: TGTGCCAGCAGCTCAGGGCAGGGGACCGGGGAGCTGTTTTTT; CDR3: CASSSGQGTGELFF
J: TRBJ1-1; length: 16; D: TRBD1; size: NA; V: TRBV7-9; DNA: TGTGCCAGCAGCCGGGACAGGGAGTTCCTGAACACTGAAGCTTTCTTT; CDR3: CASSRDREFLNTEAFF
J: TRBJ1-2; length: 16; D: TRBD1; size: NA; V: TRBV10-3; DNA: TGTGCCATCAGTGAGTCCCGGGACAGGCTACCTTATGGCTACACCTTC; CDR3: CAISESRDRLPYGYTF
J: TRBJ1-5; length: 15; D: TRBD1; size: NA; V: TRBV30; DNA: TGTGCCTGGAGCAAGGGACAGTATAGCAATCAGCCCCAGCATTTT; CDR3: CAWSKGQYSNQPQHF
J: TRBJ2-2; length: 14; D: NA; size: NA; V: TRBV11-2; DNA: TGTGCCAGCAGCTTAGTAACAGAAACCGGGGAGCTGTTTTTT; CDR3: CASSLVTETGELFF
J: TRBJ2-1; length: 14; D: NA; size: NA; V: TRBV18; DNA: TGTGCCAGCTCACTCATCGCGGGGGCGGTTGAGCAGTTCTTC; CDR3: CASSLIAGAVEQFF
J: TRBJ1-1; length: 14; D: TRBD1; size: NA; V: TRBV28; DNA: TGTGCCAGCAGTTCGACAGGGCCGAACACTGAAGCTTTCTTT; CDR3: CASSSTGPNTEAFF
J: TRBJ2-5; length: 15; D: NA; size: NA; V: TRBV21-1; DNA: TGTGCCAGCAGCGGGAAACAGCGGTCCCAAGAGACCCAGTACTTC; CDR3: CASSGKQRSQETQYF
J: TRBJ1-2; length: 16; D: NA; size: NA; V: TRBV4-2; DNA: TGTGCCAGCAGCCAAGGCGGGACGGCTCTAAACTATGGCTACACCTTC; CDR3: CASSQGGTALNYGYTF
J: TRBJ2-3; length: 17; D: TRBD2; size: NA; V: TRBV7-6; DNA: TGTGCCAGCAGCTTAGTAAAACTAGCGGGTGGTACAGATACGCAGTATTTT; CDR3: CASSLVKLAGGTDTQYF
J: TRBJ2-2; length: 15; D: NA; size: NA; V: TRBV6-4; DNA: TGTGCCAGCAGTGATGGGAGCGGTGGCGCCGGGGAGCTGTTTTTT; CDR3: CASSDGSGGAGELFF
J: TRBJ2-1; length: 14; D: NA; size: NA; V: TRBV2; DNA: TGTGCCAGCAGTGATGGTCCAGGGTACAATGAGCAGTTCTTC; CDR3: CASSDGPGYNEQFF
J: TRBJ1-1; length: 15; D: NA; size: NA; V: TRBV7-6; DNA: TGTGCCAGCAGCGAGAATGGGGGCGGGAACACTGAAGCTTTCTTT; CDR3: CASSENGGGNTEAFF
J: TRBJ1-4; length: 13; D: NA; size: NA; V: TRBV28; DNA: TGTGCCAGCACCCTCGGAGAGGAGCGAAAACTGTTTTTT; CDR3: CASTLGEERKLFF
J: TRBJ1-1; length: 13; D: TRBD1; size: NA; V: TRBV5-5; DNA: TGTGCCAGCAGCTACGGACAGGGACTCGAAGCTTTCTTT; CDR3: CASSYGQGLEAFF
J: TRBJ2-3; length: 13; D: NA; size: NA; V: TRBV6-1; DNA: TGTGCCAGCAGTGGTTGGAGAGATGATACGCAGTATTTT; CDR3: CASSGWRDDTQYF
J: TRBJ1-1; length: 15; D: NA; size: NA; V: TRBV5-1; DNA: TGCGCCAGCACCCTGGCTACGGGGGTAGGCACTGAAGCTTTCTTT; CDR3: CASTLATGVGTEAFF
J: TRBJ1-5; length: 15; D: NA; size: NA; V: TRBV21-1; DNA: TGTGCCAGCACCGGACTCCGGTTGAGGAATCAGCCCCAGCATTTT; CDR3: CASTGLRLRNQPQHF
J: TRBJ1-2; length: 13; D: NA; size: NA; V: TRBV6-1; DNA: TGTGCCAGCAGTATCGGACAGCTGGCTGGCTACACCTTC; CDR3: CASSIGQLAGYTF
J: TRBJ1-2; length: 15; D: NA; size: NA; V: TRBV28; DNA: TGTGCCAGCAGTCTCGACGGAGAAGTCATCTATGGCTACACCTTC; CDR3: CASSLDGEVIYGYTF
J: TRBJ2-1; length: 13; D: NA; size: NA; V: TRBV11-3; DNA: TGTGCCAGCAGTCAGTTCCCTAGCAATGAGCAGTTCTTC; CDR3: CASSQFPSNEQFF